The T cell receptor beta chain under discussion was sequenced for a study of shared clonotypes between healthy human individuals. Assay execution proceeded at the deep level. The assay was immunoSEQ multiplex PCR, and TCRdb's table has in-frame clones only and misses some. The sample includes roughly 330,000 clones, approximately 79% of them seen just once. Study outcomes and limitations: Clonotype sharing across a handful of donors was observed for 4% to 6.5% of naive CD4 clonotypes.

The CDR3 spans 14 residues. V lost 5 bases and J 8 bases, leaving 16 bases between the germline ends. Per the germline V gene, CDR1 is SEHNR and CDR2 is FQNEAQ (reference sequence). As for this clone: The antigen remains undetermined.

The sequence came from a man aged 25-45 years in good health. The sample comprised memory CD4+ T cells sorted from blood. The subset here: CD45RA-negative fraction. The genes are TRBV7-9 and TRBJ2-1; D possibly uses TRBD1 or TRBD2 (5 bases each). The CDR3 spells CASSLGRTFDEQFF. DNA of the CDR3: TGTGCCAGCAGCCTGGGACGGACATTCGATGAGCAGTTCTTC.